This entry describes one TCR beta chain. This receptor's antigen is unknown. There are no base qualities to consult, and no much larger clone falls within one base. The cohort consisted of 600 or so healthy bone marrow donors. At the time of sampling, every cohort member was nominally healthy, though immune exposures that went unrecorded were likely present. The donor was CMV seropositive and was included in the group of 250 to 350 seropositive cohort members. A peripheral blood sample was collected from each donor, and TCR beta sequencing was performed on peripheral blood mononuclear cells. The Qiagen DNeasy Blood Extraction Kit was used to extract genomic DNA from the blood cell samples. This record comes from a study of cytomegalovirus exposure and HLA in healthy donors (dated 2017 in TCRdb). For the study in its entirety: In an earlier analysis of approximately 500 of the donors, about 260 Gb of sequence data and roughly 100 million unique TCR beta sequences from roughly 180 million T cells were reported. Roughly 300 gigabases of sequencing data and 70 million to 95 million unique TCR sequences made up an early release that covered nearly 650 HLA-typed donors. The genetic ancestry cluster associated with self-reported Caucasian donors included roughly four fifths of the roughly 380 genotyped donors. The study aimed to test whether signatures of past pathogen exposure could be identified by cataloging public T cell receptors. Using immunosequencing, the study profiled T cell repertoires from around 670 subjects and related those repertoires to cytomegalovirus serostatus. A separate validation cohort of approximately 120 different subjects was used in addition to the approximately 640-subject first cohort. To predict cytomegalovirus infection status, the study brought together high-throughput TCR immunosequencing, statistical association of individual TCRs with disease status, and machine learning. To study patterns of TCR occurrence, a later analysis re-analyzed previously published TCR beta repertoires from 550 to 800 donors and added high-resolution HLA genotyping. The later analysis used no new phenotypic data to find candidate immune exposures, relying instead on TCR beta sequences and their occurrence across donors. In an earlier analysis of over 550 of the donors, high-throughput TCR beta sequencing was used to judge whether each TCR beta V gene segment behaved as functional or pseudogenic. Donor age, sex, ethnicity and CMV serostatus were compiled alongside the repertoire data. A later genetic analysis took genome-wide SNP genotypes for about three fifths of the roughly 700 donors and used that subset as a discovery cohort. All discovery cohort repertoires had been generated on a single sequencing platform. HLA typing covered class I and class II loci at four-digit resolution. The number of donors typed differed by locus, with roughly 629-640 for A, B, C, DRB1 and DQB1, roughly 520 for DQA1, 600 to 610 for DPA1, and around 460 for DPB1. Roughly five DR-DQ haplotypes were handled as single units for association and clustering, since linkage in the cohort was strong. Across approximately 420 genotyped donors of the cohort, an average of 235,054 unique TCR beta nucleotide sequences per donor were sequenced, and approximately 17% of those sequences were non-productive.

Relative to germline, V is 7 bases shorter and J is 3 bases shorter, with 10 bases between their ends. Via the germline V gene, CDR1 is SQVTM and CDR2 ANQGSEA. From cysteine to phenylalanine, the CDR3 is 12 amino acids long. The only DNA kept is the CDR3, 36 bases in frame from the first base. Preparation of the library involved the immunoSEQ multiplex PCR assay. For the multiplex PCR, a mixture combining 60 forward primers for TCR Vbeta segments and 13 reverse primers for TCR Jbeta segments was used. Amplification of the CDR3 region of rearranged TCR beta genes was performed with a multiplex PCR assay on genomic DNA. On the Illumina HiSeq System, the amplified TCR beta libraries were sequenced as 87-base-pair reads. Under the source paper's analysis protocol: A later analysis tallied 80 million to 95 million unique TCR beta chains across the 600 to 700 repertoires, and 10 million to 11 million of those chains were shared by two or more donors. Raw reads were error-corrected and collapsed into unique sequences by a nearest-neighbor algorithm in which closely related sequences were merged to remove PCR and sequencing errors. To assign V, D and J gene segments, CDR3 sequences were aligned to IMGT reference sequences. Each retained sequence needed at least a six-nucleotide match to both a V gene segment and a J gene segment. Rearrangements were classified as productive when the CDR3 lacked stop codons and remained in frame with V and J, and all other rearrangements were classified as non-productive. Following IMGT convention, CDR3 was defined as the stretch from the second conserved V-encoded cysteine to the conserved J-encoded phenylalanine. Sequences without an unambiguous match to a single V gene segment were excluded from the earlier analysis of about 600 of the donors. In an earlier analysis of approximately 560 of the donors, a V segment was called functional when productive rearrangements were above 56.7%, and segregating when the standard deviation between donors exceeded 5%. To diagnose cytomegalovirus status from the catalog of TCR beta chain sequences, a statistical classification framework was built. In a later analysis, TCR nucleotide sequences were compared against IMGT/GENE-DB human TR gene sequences so that V and J genes could be assigned. In a later analysis, CDR3 sequences and most-parsimonious VDJ recombination scenarios were assigned using the TCRdist pipeline. In a later analysis, every TCR beta chain was defined by the combination of its CDR3 amino acid sequence and its V-gene family, and reads without a unique V-gene family were dropped. A later analysis removed over 500 highly shared, low-generation-probability nucleotide sequences to deal with suspected cross-contamination and a sequencing artifact. In a later analysis, a clonal expansion index for each public chain was calculated from normalized within-repertoire ranks of inferred template counts. In a later analysis, generation probabilities were computed with a VDJ recombination model fitted to out-of-frame rearrangements, and the resulting probabilities were checked against IGoR. Hypergeometric tests were used in a later analysis to score TCR-TCR, TCR-HLA and TCR-CMV co-occurrence, with a repertoire-size bias correction applied to the TCR pairs. A later analysis estimated false discovery rates by permuting HLA or CMV assignments 20 times. In a later analysis, co-occurring TCRs were grouped using DBSCAN, and TCRdist sequence similarity was added for clustering within HLA-allele-positive subsets. Repertoires with fewer than 30,000 or more than 120,000 public chains were left out of co-occurrence clustering, as were five repertoires with anomalous nucleotide sharing. In its TCRdb copy, this immuneACCESS table keeps in-frame sequences only and misses some clones. Where compared with another copy, unresolved V genes explain less than half of these, and the others have no known cause. V and J calls and clone size follow that table, whereas D and trimming were derived from the DNA. Present in this sample are some 250,000 clones, roughly 87% of which were seen just once. Together, the top ten hold 5% to 6% of the sample.

The full study reports these points: Strong co-occurrence of HLA alleles, especially DR and DQ, made assigning TCR associations to individual alleles difficult. A later genetic analysis reported fewer N-insertions in productive TCRs among donors in an Asian-associated ancestry cluster than the roughly 640-donor mean. A further reported finding was that TCR beta sequences accurately predicted the HLA-A and HLA-B alleles for most subjects in the first cohort. According to a later analysis, most CMV-associated TCR beta chains appeared to be HLA-restricted, and the HLA associations seemed to be driven largely by CMV exposure. Roughly uniform sequencing depth across donors was assumed in presence/absence analyses, although this assumption may not hold. A later analysis reported that several top co-occurrence clusters appeared linked to parvovirus B19, influenza, CMV and Epstein-Barr virus. In a later genetic analysis, a missense DCLRE1C variant was associated with V-gene and J-gene trimming of TCR beta chains, and the association was replicated in an independent cohort. Correlated functional status among segregating V segments might be attributable to linkage disequilibrium, but an unknown experimental factor could not be ruled out. In a later analysis, HLA-associated TCR beta chains were found to be more clonally expanded and to have lower generation probabilities than equally common non-associated chains. The authors suggested that the approach could potentially be generalized to other disease states and immunological phenotypes. The 87-base-pair reads could not distinguish some IMGT-functional V segments, including TRBV6-2 and TRBV6-3, so those segments were excluded. In this cohort, only TCR beta chains were sequenced, and detectable features were limited by the absence of alpha or paired-chain data. A cluster of highly shared sequence variants was judged likely to represent a technical artifact of the sequencing pipeline. HLA typing was unavailable for some donors at each locus, so association tests used only the typed subset. Across donors, most TCR sequences were observed very rarely, whereas some public TCRs were present in many individuals. At a false discovery rate of 0.05, a later analysis linked 16,951 TCR beta sequences to specific HLA alleles. Because counts were too low, roughly 16 rarely observed V segments, including chromosome 9 orphons, were left out of the earlier analysis of several hundred of the donors. In the study, 150 to 200 TCR beta chains were listed as associated with cytomegalovirus. A later analysis found that TCR association rates varied across HLA loci, with DRB1 alleles showing the most associated TCRs and HLA-C alleles the fewest. A few of the identified cytomegalovirus-associated TCR beta chains were confirmed in vitro to be specific for cytomegalovirus antigens. The classifier was reported to diagnose cytomegalovirus status with high specificity and sensitivity in both the original cohort and the validation cohort. In an earlier analysis of 500 to 650 of the donors, most TCR beta V segments appeared in productive rearrangements about 87% or about 30% of the time, broadly matching IMGT annotations. The only immune exposure information available for the cohort was CMV serostatus.

The TCR sequence derives from a woman aged 40 to 55 in good health and CMV-seropositive. The chain joins TRBV29-1 to TRBJ2-1; tentative D gene TRBD1, with 5 bases matching. The sequencing input was PBMCs. CDR3 region: CSASDNYNEQFF. At the DNA level, the sequence is TGCAGCGCCTCGGACAACTACAATGAGCAGTTCTTC.